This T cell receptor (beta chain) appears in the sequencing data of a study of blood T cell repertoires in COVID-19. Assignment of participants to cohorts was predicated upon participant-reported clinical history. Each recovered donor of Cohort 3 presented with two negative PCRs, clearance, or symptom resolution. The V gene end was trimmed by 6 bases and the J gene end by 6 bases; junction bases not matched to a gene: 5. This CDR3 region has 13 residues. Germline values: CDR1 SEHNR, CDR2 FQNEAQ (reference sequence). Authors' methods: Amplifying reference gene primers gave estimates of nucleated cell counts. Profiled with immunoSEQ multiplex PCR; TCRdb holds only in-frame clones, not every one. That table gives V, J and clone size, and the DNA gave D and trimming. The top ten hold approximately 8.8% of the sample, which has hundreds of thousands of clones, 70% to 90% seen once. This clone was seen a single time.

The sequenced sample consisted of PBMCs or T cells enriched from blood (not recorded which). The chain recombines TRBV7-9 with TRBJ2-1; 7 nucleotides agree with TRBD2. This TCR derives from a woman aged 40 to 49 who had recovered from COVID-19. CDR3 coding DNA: TGTGCCAGCAGTCGGACTAGTCTCAATGAGCAGTTCTTC. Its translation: CASSRTSLNEQFF.